A single sample is the source of the 8 T cell receptor beta chains below, sequenced in a study of blood T cell repertoires in COVID-19. Repertoires were generated with immunoSEQ multiplex PCR, while TCRdb's copy carries only in-frame clones and drops some. The table has fewer than 350,000 clones, 70% to 90% seen once. Specimen: peripheral blood. The receptors come from a woman aged 70-85 years with COVID-19, enrolled during active disease.

The chain couples TRBV13 to TRBJ2-1, with 10 bases identical to TRBD2. Germline trimming cut 0 bases from V and 8 bases from J; bases unmatched to any gene: 4. Germline CDR1 and CDR2: PRHDT and FYEKMQ (reference sequence). The CDR3 is 15 amino acids. DNA for the CDR3: TGTGCCAGCAGCTTAGGAGCGGGGGGGCCCGATGAGCAGTTCTTC. Protein: CASSLGAGGPDEQFF.

This clone showed up just once. This rearrangement joins TRBV4-1 to TRBJ1-1; 8 bases align to TRBD1. Unmatched junction bases numbered 12, after V lost 0 bases and J lost 6 bases. CDR3 length: 17 residues. Per the germline V gene, CDR1 is MGHRA and CDR2 is YSYEKL. The CDR3 loop is CASSQEWGGQGAAEAFF. CDR3 in DNA: TGCGCCAGCAGCCAAGAATGGGGGGGGCAGGGGGCGGCTGAAGCTTTCTTT.

The gene calls are TRBV20-1 and TRBJ1-5; 10 nucleotides agree with TRBD1. V shed 3 bases, J shed 4 bases, and the junction held 3 bases outside the gene matches. The CDR3 is made up of 14 amino acids. CDR1 is DFQATT, CDR2 SNEGSKA, per germline (reference sequence). As DNA, the CDR3 is TGCAGTGCTAGTCGGACAGGGGGGAATCAGCCCCAGCATTTT. Translated: CSASRTGGNQPQHF.

This clone was observed a few times. The chain couples TRBV18 to TRBJ2-7; 8 bases are a match to TRBD2. There are 16 residues in the CDR3. V lost 0 bases, J lost 3 bases, and 7 bases stayed unmatched. CDR1 is KGHSH, CDR2 LQKENI, per germline. The DNA for the CDR3 is TGTGCCAGCTCACCACCGGCCGGGGGGGGCAACTACGAGCAGTACTTC. Encoded protein: CASSPPAGGGNYEQYF.

The gene calls are TRBV19 and TRBJ1-5, with a weak D call TRBD1 (5 bases). The V end lost 1 base, the J end lost 2 bases, and 9 bases lay between the germline ends. The CDR3 extends over 15 amino acids. Germline CDR1 and CDR2: LNHDA and SQIVND (reference sequence). The CDR3 bases are TGTGCCAGTAGTATAGTGGGCAGGGGCAATCAGCCCCAGCATTTT. Translating it yields CASSIVGRGNQPQHF.

This clone was seen more than once but under ten times. V gene TRBV2 combines with J gene TRBJ1-5, with 7 bases lining up with TRBD1. CDR3 length: 15 residues. Trimming took 6 bases from V and 2 from J; bases not matched to a gene: 7. CDR1 and CDR2 (germline): SNHLY, FYNNEI. Written as DNA, the CDR3 is TGTGCCAGCAGCGCAGACAGGGAGGGCAATCAGCCCCAGCATTTT. Translated, it gives CASSADREGNQPQHF.

The V call is TRBV29-1, the J call TRBJ1-2, with a weak D call TRBD1 (6 bases). Germline V CDR1 and CDR2: SQVTM, ANQGSEA. Trimming pared 7 bases from V and 4 bases from J, leaving 19 bases between. This CDR3 spans 14 amino acids. CDR3 in DNA: TGCAGCGCCCACCCGTTACAGGGAATCTATGGCTACACCTTC. Translation gives CSAHPLQGIYGYTF.

The rearrangement uses TRBV18 and TRBJ1-1; 7 bases are a match to TRBD1. Losses at the gene ends were 3 bases for V and 3 bases for J; bases not matched to a gene: 4. The V gene's germline CDR1 is KGHSH and CDR2 LQKENI. CDR3 length: 14 residues. CDR3 protein: CASSPEGGDTEAFF. DNA for the CDR3: TGTGCCAGCTCACCGGAAGGGGGCGACACTGAAGCTTTCTTT. Based on the CDR3 plus reference TRBV18 and TRBJ1-1, the full variable domain is NAGVMQNPRHLVRRRGQEARLRCSPMKGHSHVYWYRQLPEEGLKFMVYLQKENIIDESGMPKERFSAEFPKEGPSILRIQQVVRGDSAAYFCASSPEGGDTEAFFGQGTRLTVV.